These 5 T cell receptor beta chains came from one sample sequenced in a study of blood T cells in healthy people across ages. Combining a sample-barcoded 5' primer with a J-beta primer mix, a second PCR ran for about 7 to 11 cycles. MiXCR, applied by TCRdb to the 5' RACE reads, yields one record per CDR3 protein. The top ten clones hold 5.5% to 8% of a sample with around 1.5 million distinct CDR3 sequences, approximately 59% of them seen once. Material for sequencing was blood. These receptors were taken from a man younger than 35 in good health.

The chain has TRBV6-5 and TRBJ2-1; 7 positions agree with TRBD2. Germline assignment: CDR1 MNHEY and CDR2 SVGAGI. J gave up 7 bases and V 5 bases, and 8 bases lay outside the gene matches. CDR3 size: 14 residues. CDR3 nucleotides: TGTGCCAGCAGTCTCGGACTAGAGCGGAATGAGCAGTTCTTC. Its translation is CASSLGLERNEQFF.

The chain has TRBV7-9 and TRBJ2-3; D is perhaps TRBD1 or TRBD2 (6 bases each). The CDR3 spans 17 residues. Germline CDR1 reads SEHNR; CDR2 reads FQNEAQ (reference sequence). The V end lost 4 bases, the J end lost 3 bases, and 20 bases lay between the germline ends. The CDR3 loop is CASSSYPGGGATDTQYF. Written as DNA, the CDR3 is TGTGCCAGCAGCTCCTACCCCGGAGGGGGTGCTACAGATACGCAGTATTTT.

This chain's CDR3 is CASTLDSISTDTQYF. The CDR3 DNA follows: TGTGCCAGCACCCTTGACTCCATAAGTACAGATACGCAGTATTTT. The chain is built from TRBV7-2 and TRBJ2-3; D gene uncertain. CDR3 length equals 15 residues. V dropped 7 bases and J dropped 3 bases, with 17 bases sitting between them. Germline loops: CDR1 SGHTA, CDR2 FQGNSA.

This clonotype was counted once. The CDR3 loop reads CASSSEPQERDTQYF. In nucleotides, the CDR3 is TGTGCCAGCAGCTCGGAGCCCCAGGAGAGAGATACGCAGTATTTT. The gene calls are TRBV11-2 and TRBJ2-3, with unresolved D. This CDR3 is 15 amino acids long. The germline V gene encodes CDR1 SGHAT and CDR2 FQNNGV. Deletions cut 4 bases from V and 5 bases from J, with 16 bases between.

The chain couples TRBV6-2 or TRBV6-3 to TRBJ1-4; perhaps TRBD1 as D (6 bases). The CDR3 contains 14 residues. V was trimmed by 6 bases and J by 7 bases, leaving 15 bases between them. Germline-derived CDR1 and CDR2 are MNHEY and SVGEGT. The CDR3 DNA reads TGTGCCAGCAGACGCGACAGGTCTGGTGAAAAACTGTTTTTT. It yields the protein CASRRDRSGEKLFF.